The 14 T cell receptor beta chains below all came from one sample that was sequenced in a study of blood T cell repertoires in COVID-19. Measured with immunoSEQ multiplex PCR; TCRdb has only the in-frame clones, and not every one. The sample contains about 220,000 clones, 84% of which appear only once. Sequenced input: PBMCs or T cells enriched from blood (not recorded which). Every receptor here comes from a woman in her thirties or forties who had recovered from COVID-19.

The chain joins TRBV2 to TRBJ2-2; D is perhaps TRBD2 (5 bases). Between the trimmed V and J ends, which lost 7 bases and 3 bases, there was a span of 12 bases. There are 14 residues in the CDR3. Germline V CDR1 and CDR2: SNHLY, FYNNEI. The CDR3 region has the DNA TGTGCCAGCATTCGGGATGCGGACACCGGGGAGCTGTTTTTT. Amino acid sequence: CASIRDADTGELFF.

The rearrangement links TRBV6-5 to TRBJ1-2; 7 bases map to TRBD1. CDR1 and CDR2 (germline): MNHEY, SVGAGI. The CDR3 covers 13 residues. With V trimmed by 5 bases and J by 6 bases, 6 bases remained unmatched. CDR3 loop: CASSKQGVDGYTF. Here the CDR3 DNA reads TGTGCCAGCAGTAAGCAGGGGGTCGATGGCTACACCTTC.

The chain has TRBV29-1 and TRBJ2-3; 9 bases are shared with TRBD1. Germline loops: CDR1 SQVTM, CDR2 ANQGSEA. With 7 bases clipped from V and 6 bases from J, the junction kept 8 bases outside the gene matches. This CDR3 has 13 amino acids. Written as DNA, the CDR3 is TGCAGCGCTGCACAGGGGGCGGGGGATACGCAGTATTTT. As protein: CSAAQGAGDTQYF.

The chain uses TRBV19 and TRBJ2-3; D is ambiguous. V was shortened by 7 bases and J by 5 bases, with 16 bases between the two germline ends. This CDR3 is 14 amino acids long. Germline CDR1 LNHDA, CDR2 SQIVND (reference sequence). In nucleotides, the CDR3 is TGTGCCAGTAACCCAAACAATTTTATAGATACGCAGTATTTT. Translated: CASNPNNFIDTQYF.

This rearrangement joins TRBV6-2 or TRBV6-3 to TRBJ1-5, with 7 bases identical to TRBD1. V trimming: 4 bases; J trimming: 2 bases; junction bases outside the gene matches: 8. This CDR3 is built from 16 residues. Germline V gene data show CDR1 as MNHEY and CDR2 as SVGEGT. The CDR3 bases are TGTGCCAGCAGTTTTGTACAGGGGACGGGCAATCAGCCCCAGCATTTT. It is translated as CASSFVQGTGNQPQHF.

CDR3 nucleotide sequence: TGTGCCAGCAGCTTAGAAGGGGGTCTCGAGCAGTACTTC. Protein product: CASSLEGGLEQYF. This rearrangement joins TRBV7-9 to TRBJ2-7; D possibly corresponds to TRBD1 (6 bases). From germline, CDR1 is SEHNR and CDR2 FQNEAQ (reference sequence). V was cut by 1 base and J by 6 bases, with 10 bases left in between. This CDR3 has 13 amino acids.

The J gene is TRBJ2-2, the V gene TRBV18, with TRBD2 as a possible D gene (5 bases). The germline V gene has CDR1 KGHSH and CDR2 LQKENI. The CDR3 is 16 amino acids. V was shortened by 2 bases and J by 8 bases, with 18 bases between the two germline ends. CDR3 in DNA: TGTGCCAGCTCACCAGGTCTGGCCGGGATGGCGGGGGAGCTGTTTTTT. Its protein is CASSPGLAGMAGELFF.

The chain employs TRBV27 and TRBJ2-3; 8 bases line up with TRBD1. This CDR3 is 15 amino acids long. V lost 3 bases to trimming and J lost 0 bases; unmatched junction nucleotides: 2. Germline-derived CDR1 and CDR2 are MNHEY and SMNVEV (reference sequence). The CDR3: CASSLDRVSTDTQYF. For the CDR3, the DNA is TGTGCCAGCAGTTTGGACAGGGTGAGCACAGATACGCAGTATTTT.

The chain combines TRBV18 with TRBJ1-6; D is ambiguous. Trimming cost V 3 bases and J 3 bases, with 6 bases left between them. Per germline, CDR1 KGHSH and CDR2 LQKENI. This CDR3 is 14 amino acids long. This CDR3 reads CASSPDIYNSPLHF. The DNA for the CDR3 is TGTGCCAGCTCACCTGACATCTATAATTCACCCCTCCACTTT.

The genes are TRBV7-2 and TRBJ1-5; no definite D call. The CDR3 sequence is 15 residues long. Germline-derived CDR1 and CDR2 are SGHTA and FQGNSA. The ends were cut back, 7 bases at V and 0 bases at J, with 13 bases in the middle. The CDR3: CASTLAGYSNQPQHF. In DNA form, the CDR3 reads TGTGCCAGCACCCTGGCGGGCTATAGCAATCAGCCCCAGCATTTT.

The chain carries TRBV2 and TRBJ2-1; D is possibly TRBD2 (5 bases). There are 13 residues in the CDR3. The germline gives CDR1 SNHLY, CDR2 FYNNEI. V was cut by 11 bases and J by 8 bases, with 19 bases left in between. In nucleotides, the CDR3 is TGTGCCGGAGGAAACGAGGCCCCCCATGAGCAGTTCTTC. This codes for CAGGNEAPHEQFF.

The V and J genes are TRBV4-1 and TRBJ2-7; TRBD2 agrees at 8 bases. The CDR3 is made up of 15 amino acids. V dropped 0 bases and J dropped 6; count of bases not matched to a gene: 7. CDR1 and CDR2 (germline): MGHRA, YSYEKL. The CDR3 bases are TGCGCCAGCAGCCAAGATCGGAGCGGGAGTCGCGAGCAGTACTTC. Translation: CASSQDRSGSREQYF.

V gene TRBV5-6 combines with J gene TRBJ1-2, with 8 bases fitting TRBD1. CDR3 length: 13 amino acids. V trimming: 0 bases; J trimming: 8 bases; junction bases outside the gene matches: 3. Looked up from germline, CDR1 is SGHDT and CDR2 is YYEEEE. For the CDR3, the DNA is TGTGCCAGCAGCTTGGGGACAGGGCGGGGCTACACCTTC. Its translation: CASSLGTGRGYTF.

Only one count was recorded for this clone. This rearrangement joins TRBV11-2 to TRBJ2-1; 7 positions match TRBD2. The CDR3 has 14 residues. The J segment lost 4 bases and the V segment lost 2 bases, leaving 2 bases of the junction unmatched. CDR1 and CDR2 from the germline V gene are SGHAT and FQNNGV. The CDR3 DNA sequence: TGTGCCAGCAGCTTACTAGCGGATTACAATGAGCAGTTCTTC. It yields the protein CASSLLADYNEQFF.